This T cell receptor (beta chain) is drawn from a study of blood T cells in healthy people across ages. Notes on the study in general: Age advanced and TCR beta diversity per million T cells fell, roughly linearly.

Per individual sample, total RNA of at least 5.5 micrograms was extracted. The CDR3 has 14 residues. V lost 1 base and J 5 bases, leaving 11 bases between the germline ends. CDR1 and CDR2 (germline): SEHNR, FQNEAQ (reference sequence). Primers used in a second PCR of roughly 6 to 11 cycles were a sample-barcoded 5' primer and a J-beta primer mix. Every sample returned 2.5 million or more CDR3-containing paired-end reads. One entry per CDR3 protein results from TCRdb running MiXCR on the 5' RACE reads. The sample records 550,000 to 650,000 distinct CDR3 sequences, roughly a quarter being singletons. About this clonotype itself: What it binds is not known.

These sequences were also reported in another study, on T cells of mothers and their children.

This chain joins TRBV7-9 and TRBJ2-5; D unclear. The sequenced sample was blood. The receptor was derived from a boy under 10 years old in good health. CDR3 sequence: CASSLEWSPETQYF. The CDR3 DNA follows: TGTGCCAGCAGCTTAGAATGGTCCCCCGAGACCCAGTACTTC.